This T cell receptor (beta chain) was observed in a study of shared clonotypes between healthy human individuals. For the study at large: Donors consisted of two women and a few men between 18 and 49. General study findings and limits: Sharing of clonotypes among donors was expected to vary with sequencing depth.

Researchers ran the assay at a deep level. Clones were sequenced by immunoSEQ multiplex PCR, and TCRdb holds only the in-frame ones, with some missing. Altogether about 2.2 million clones are present, 93% being singletons, with the ten largest covering about 1.6%. In regard to this clone: No antigen is known for it.

It was CD45RO-negative cells, positively selected for CCR7, that made up naive CD8 cells, with terminally differentiated effector memory CD45RA+ cells excluded. Trimming took 4 bases from V and 5 from J, leaving 9 bases between them. CDR1 and CDR2 (germline): SGHVS, FQNEAQ. CDR3 length: 13 residues. The rearrangement links TRBV7-8 to TRBJ2-1; D gene uncertain. This sequence was found in a man aged 18 to 29 in good health. Some clones in this sample may be carry-over from other donors' samples. The sequencing sample was made of naive CD8+ T cells from PBMCs. The CDR3 DNA reads as TGTGCCAGCAGCTCTCCCCTCCACAATGAGCAGTTCTTC. Its protein is CASSSPLHNEQFF.